These T cell receptor beta chains were read from a single sample in a study of CD8+ T cells in alopecia areata. Libraries were prepared by immunoSEQ multiplex PCR; TCRdb keeps only in-frame clonotypes and omits some of them. The sample lists approximately 100,000 clones; roughly 47% were seen once. Sequences were obtained from CD4+ T cells sorted from blood. The receptors were sampled from a human donor with alopecia areata. The CDR3 runs from the conserved cysteine through the conserved F or W. D genes are given only for firm matches.

>TRBD2|TRBV29-1
CSVSGRARDTQYF
>TRBD2|TRBV11-3
CASSSPAGGETQYF
>TRBD2|TRBV7-2
CASSFLAGEQFF
>TRBD2|TRBV30
CAWSSWTSGENNEQFF
>TRBD1|TRBV29-1
CSVEPTVRGLVNTEAFF
>TRBD1|TRBV29-1
CSVDGATGGAETQYF
>NA|TRBV7-3
CASSLQRTGGGYTF
>TRBD1|TRBV7-9
CASSVDRSSYEQYF
>NA|TRBV2
CASNSRDYQPQHF
>NA|TRBV5-1
CASSSLGAGYDEQYF
>NA|TRBV7-2
CASRESDTQYF
>NA|TRBV30
CACKGNTEAFF
>NA|TRBV28
CASSSETQYF
>NA|TRBV28
CASSFQRYLQETQYF
>TRBD1|TRBV30
CAWGTTGTVVYF
>NA|TRBV29-1
CSVVFIGVVGTEAFF
>NA|TRBV18
CASSPSGQPQHF
>NA|TRBV14
CASSRERGLPSYEQYF
>TRBD1|TRBV29-1
CSVLGDRSTDTQYF
>NA|TRBV29-1
CSGRQSFAQETQYF
>NA|TRBV30
CAWSVRGTDTQYF
>NA|TRBV9
CASSVEGRGTQYF